This TCR beta chain was identified during a study of cytomegalovirus exposure and HLA in healthy donors. Regarding the study as a whole: Follow-up analysis found HLA locus-dependent TCR association rates, highest for DRB1 and lowest for HLA-C. A later analysis found most CMV-associated TCR beta chains apparently HLA-restricted. When a later analysis was performed, an Asian-associated ancestry cluster reportedly had fewer N-insertions than the roughly 700-donor mean.

The primer mix had 60 Vbeta and 13 Jbeta primers. Per the authors' pipeline: In a later analysis, of tens of millions of unique beta chains, about 12 million appeared in at least two donors. Clones were read by immunoSEQ multiplex PCR, and TCRdb kept only the in-frame ones, dropping some. V, J and clone size reflect that table, while D and trimming were determined from the DNA. The data show about 200,000 clones, with about 77% seen just once and about 2.8% held by the top ten. This CDR3 contains 15 residues. Trimming removed 1 base from V and 8 bases from J; junction bases left unmatched: 7. Germline V gene data show CDR1 as SEHNR and CDR2 as FQNEAQ (reference sequence). As regards this clone: Its antigen is unknown.

Sequencing input: PBMCs. This sequence was found in a woman in her twenties or thirties in good health and CMV-seronegative. This rearrangement joins TRBV7-9 to TRBJ1-4; 7 positions agree with TRBD1. The CDR3 region is CASSLEGGVGEKLFF. Written as DNA, the CDR3 is TGTGCCAGCAGCTTAGAAGGGGGCGTTGGCGAAAAACTGTTTTTT.